The rows below give T cell receptor beta chains drawn from one sample of a study of T cell responses to AZD1222 COVID-19 vaccine. TCRdb's table, derived via immunoSEQ multiplex PCR, lists solely in-frame clones and lacks some. The sample has 250,000 or so clones; approximately 95% are singletons. Sequenced here: peripheral blood, sampled on day 0 of AZD1222 vaccination. The receptors here all came from an adult in good health. CDR3s include the opening cysteine and the closing phenylalanine or tryptophan. The order of the fields is clone size, CDR3 length, J gene, V gene, D gene, CDR3 protein, CDR3 DNA. The D gene is left open where the match is weak. Clone size is not always given. Where it is, it says once, few, many or a class for expanded clones.

>NA|14|TRBJ1-2|TRBV6-5|NA
CASSYSVGEGGYTF
TGTGCCAGCAGTTACTCGGTAGGGGAAGGTGGCTACACCTTC
>NA|13|TRBJ2-2|TRBV19|NA
CASSLEGTGELFF
TGTGCCAGTAGTTTGGAGGGCACCGGGGAGCTGTTTTTT
>NA|12|TRBJ2-5|TRBV6-4|NA
CASSESWETQYF
TGTGCCAGCAGTGAATCCTGGGAGACCCAGTACTTC
>NA|14|TRBJ2-3|TRBV5-6|NA
CASSWILPPDTQYF
TGTGCCAGCAGCTGGATACTTCCTCCAGATACGCAGTATTTT
>NA|14|TRBJ2-3|TRBV28|NA
CASKYRLARDTQYF
TGTGCCAGCAAGTATCGGCTAGCGAGAGATACGCAGTATTTT
>NA|13|TRBJ1-2|TRBV28|NA
CASKEERAYGYTF
TGTGCCAGCAAAGAGGAGAGGGCCTATGGCTACACCTTC
>NA|14|TRBJ1-2|TRBV7-2|NA
CASSLEGWAGGYTF
TGTGCCAGCAGCTTAGAAGGATGGGCCGGTGGCTACACCTTC
>NA|15|TRBJ2-7|TRBV7-2|NA
CASSLGGGATYEQYF
TGTGCCAGCAGCTTAGGCGGGGGCGCCACCTACGAGCAGTACTTC
>NA|15|TRBJ2-7|TRBV5-1|NA
CASSTDSGAYYEQYF
TGCGCCAGCAGCACCGATTCGGGAGCCTACTACGAGCAGTACTTC
>NA|15|TRBJ2-1|TRBV28|NA
CASSFTRIRPLEQFF
TGTGCCAGCAGTTTTACCCGGATCCGACCACTGGAGCAGTTCTTC
>NA|15|TRBJ2-2|TRBV5-1|TRBD1
CASSLSGQGTGELFF
TGCGCCAGCAGCCTATCGGGACAGGGTACCGGGGAGCTGTTTTTT
>NA|11|TRBJ1-1|TRBV29-1|NA
CSERVGTEAFF
TGCAGCGAGAGGGTGGGCACTGAAGCTTTCTTT
>NA|16|TRBJ1-3|TRBV9|NA
CASSLNDADSGNTIYF
TGTGCCAGCAGCCTCAACGATGCGGACTCTGGAAACACCATATATTTT
>NA|17|TRBJ2-2|TRBV28|TRBD1
CASKDRAIRVTTGELFF
TGTGCCAGCAAGGACAGGGCGATCCGGGTGACCACCGGGGAGCTGTTTTTT
>NA|15|TRBJ1-1|TRBV7-9|NA
CASSTARGASTEAFF
TGTGCCAGCAGCACGGCGAGGGGCGCCTCCACTGAAGCTTTCTTT
>NA|14|TRBJ1-3|TRBV9|NA
CASSVAASGNTIYF
TGTGCCAGCAGCGTAGCAGCCTCTGGAAACACCATATATTTT
>NA|13|TRBJ2-3|TRBV10-3|NA
CASRLGVSDTQYF
TGTGCCTCCCGTCTGGGGGTTAGCGATACGCAGTATTTT
>NA|12|TRBJ1-1|TRBV15|NA
CATSAENTEAFF
TGTGCCACCAGTGCAGAGAACACTGAAGCTTTCTTT
>NA|15|TRBJ1-2|TRBV19|NA
CASSIVSQAQYGYTF
TGTGCCAGTAGTATAGTTTCCCAGGCTCAGTACGGCTACACCTTC
>NA|14|TRBJ1-3|TRBV7-9|NA
CASSSEVSGNTIYF
TGTGCCAGCAGCTCGGAGGTCTCTGGAAACACCATATATTTT
>NA|16|TRBJ2-1|TRBV3-1/TRBV3-2|NA
CASSQDSPLSYNEQFF
TGTGCCAGCAGCCAAGATTCCCCCCTCTCCTACAATGAGCAGTTCTTC
>NA|14|TRBJ2-1|TRBV11-2|NA
CASSGPILSAEQFF
TGTGCCAGCAGTGGTCCGATCCTAAGCGCTGAGCAGTTCTTC
>NA|17|TRBJ1-5|TRBV4-1|NA
CASSQSPHAGPNQPQHF
TGCGCCAGCAGCCAAAGCCCTCACGCGGGGCCCAATCAGCCCCAGCATTTT
>NA|14|TRBJ1-1|TRBV7-3|NA
CASSPGADRNEAFF
TGTGCCAGCAGCCCCGGAGCCGACAGGAATGAAGCTTTCTTT
>NA|11|TRBJ1-5|TRBV25-1|NA
CASSDVQPQHF
TGTGCCAGCAGTGATGTTCAGCCCCAGCATTTT
>NA|15|TRBJ2-5|TRBV18|TRBD2
CASSGIVAGQETQYF
TGTGCCAGCTCGGGTATCGTAGCGGGGCAAGAGACCCAGTACTTC
>NA|13|TRBJ2-1|TRBV7-7|NA
CASSLNVWDEQFF
TGTGCCAGCAGCTTAAACGTCTGGGATGAGCAGTTCTTC
>few|13|TRBJ2-7|TRBV14|NA
CASSQDWGYEQYF
TGTGCCAGCAGCCAAGATTGGGGATACGAGCAGTACTTC
>NA|15|TRBJ1-1|TRBV28|NA
CASSLLNSMNTEAFF
TGTGCCAGCAGTTTATTAAACAGCATGAACACTGAAGCTTTCTTT
>NA|15|TRBJ1-1|TRBV21-1|NA
CASSKGAVMNTEAFF
TGTGCCAGCAGCAAAGGGGCAGTTATGAACACTGAAGCTTTCTTT
>NA|14|TRBJ1-2|TRBV18|NA
CASSPRGNNYGYTF
TGTGCCAGCTCACCTCGGGGTAACAACTATGGCTACACCTTC
>NA|15|TRBJ2-1|TRBV4-3|TRBD2
CASSQDQASGSWQFF
TGCGCCAGCAGCCAAGATCAGGCTAGCGGGAGTTGGCAGTTCTTC
>NA|13|TRBJ2-1|TRBV9|NA
CASRAPDSLEQFF
TGTGCCAGCAGAGCCCCGGACAGCTTAGAGCAGTTCTTC
>NA|10|TRBJ2-4|TRBV20-1|NA
CSAMEAIQYF
TGCAGTGCTATGGAGGCTATACAGTACTTC
>NA|13|TRBJ1-2|TRBV9|TRBD1
CASSPGQGRGYTF
TGTGCCAGCAGCCCCGGACAGGGTCGCGGCTACACCTTC
>NA|13|TRBJ1-2|TRBV2|NA
CASSLREAYGYTF
TGTGCCAGCAGTCTCAGGGAGGCCTATGGCTACACCTTC
>NA|17|TRBJ2-2|TRBV5-1|NA
CASSLVSRGGGTGELFF
TGCGCCAGCAGCTTGGTATCGCGGGGAGGCGGCACCGGGGAGCTGTTTTTT
>few|15|TRBJ2-7|TRBV14|NA
CASSRWKDSLVEQYF
TGTGCCAGCAGCCGGTGGAAAGACAGCCTAGTCGAGCAGTACTTC
>NA|17|TRBJ1-6|TRBV11-2|TRBD1
CASSSGTASSYNSPLHF
TGTGCCAGCAGTTCCGGGACAGCGAGCTCCTATAATTCACCCCTCCACTTT
>once|13|TRBJ1-2|TRBV5-1|NA
CASSLESNYGYTF
TGCGCCAGCAGCTTAGAGTCGAACTATGGCTACACCTTC
>once|13|TRBJ1-5|TRBV5-1|NA
CASSLGENQPQHF
TGCGCCAGCAGCTTGGGAGAAAATCAGCCCCAGCATTTT
>NA|15|TRBJ2-1|TRBV28|TRBD2
CASSPSSGRGNEQFF
TGTGCCAGCAGTCCATCTAGCGGGAGAGGCAATGAGCAGTTCTTC
>NA|14|TRBJ2-7|TRBV7-2|TRBD1
CASSLQGASGEQYF
TGTGCCAGCAGCTTACAGGGGGCCTCTGGCGAGCAGTACTTC